A single sample is the source of the 8 T cell receptor beta chains below, sequenced in a study of graft-versus-host responses after intestinal transplantation. The method was immunoSEQ multiplex PCR; TCRdb's version includes in-frame clones alone and lacks a portion of them. This table has approximately 24,000 clones, 90% appearing once. Here the sequenced sample was PBMCs, taken around 40 days after intestinal transplant. The receptor set was obtained from a human patient who received an intestinal transplant, so some T cells may come from the graft donor.

This chain uses TRBV19 with TRBJ1-1; perhaps TRBD1 as D (6 bases). The CDR3 extends over 17 amino acids. The V and J ends lost 3 bases and 3 bases respectively, with 20 bases between them. The germline CDR1 and CDR2 sequences are LNHDA and SQIVND (reference sequence). The CDR3 protein is CASSIYRVYEGDTEAFF. DNA of the CDR3: TGTGCCAGTAGTATCTACAGGGTGTACGAGGGGGACACTGAAGCTTTCTTT.

This clone was counted a few times. The chain carries TRBV10-3 and TRBJ1-5, with D unresolved. The germline V and J ends were trimmed by 10 bases and 3 bases, with 10 bases remaining between them. CDR3 length: 12 amino acids. The V gene's germline CDR1 is ENHRY and CDR2 SYGVKD. The CDR3 DNA is TGTGCCACCGCCGATATCAATCAGCCCCAGCATTTT. It translates to CATADINQPQHF.

This chain links TRBV11-2 with TRBJ1-4; weak D call: TRBD1 (5 bases). V was cut by 4 bases and J by 8 bases, with 20 bases left in between. The germline gives CDR1 SGHAT, CDR2 FQNNGV. The CDR3 contains 16 residues. The DNA for the CDR3 is TGTGCCAGCAGCTCAGTCGGCAGGGAAGTAGGGGAAAAACTGTTTTTT. Amino acid sequence: CASSSVGREVGEKLFF.

The chain combines TRBV4-1 with TRBJ2-7; D remains ambiguous. The CDR3 is 14 amino acids. With 0 bases removed from V and 2 bases from J, the gap between germline ends came to 8 bases. The germline V gene encodes CDR1 MGHRA and CDR2 YSYEKL. CDR3 DNA sequence: TGCGCCAGCAGCCAAGAGGCGACCGCCTACGAGCAGTACTTC. This codes for CASSQEATAYEQYF.

The chain combines TRBV28 with TRBJ2-2; D unresolved. There are 13 residues in the CDR3. Trimming pared 1 base from V and 4 bases from J, leaving 4 bases between. Germline V gene lookup returns CDR1 MDHEN and CDR2 SYDVKM. The DNA of the CDR3 is TGTGCCAGCAGTTTATCCAGCACCGGGGAGCTGTTTTTT. This codes for CASSLSSTGELFF.

This clone was counted once. This rearrangement joins TRBV2 to TRBJ2-1; D not resolved. This CDR3 is 14 amino acids long. Germline loops: CDR1 SNHLY, CDR2 FYNNEI. V was pared by 9 bases and J by 0 bases, with 12 bases between. CDR3 nucleotide sequence: TGTGCCAGTGCTGGGTCTAGCTCCTACAATGAGCAGTTCTTC. Translated: CASAGSSSYNEQFF.

The chain couples TRBV30 to TRBJ1-6; no firm D call. Germline assignment: CDR1 GTSNPN and CDR2 SVGIG (reference sequence). The CDR3 runs 13 residues. Trimming stripped 2 bases from V and 7 bases from J, with 9 bases between. CDR3 sequence reads: CAWSRRANSPLHF. CDR3 sequence (DNA): TGTGCCTGGAGTAGGAGGGCGAATTCACCCCTCCACTTT.

The chain combines TRBV28 with TRBJ1-2, with D possibly matching TRBD1 (6 bases). V gave up 6 bases and J gave up 4 bases, with 18 bases separating them. Germline V gene lookup returns CDR1 MDHEN and CDR2 SYDVKM. This CDR3 is built from 15 residues. The CDR3 DNA sequence: TGTGCCAGCAGGGGGGGGCAGGGGAATGGCTATGGCTACACCTTC. Translating gives CASRGGQGNGYGYTF.